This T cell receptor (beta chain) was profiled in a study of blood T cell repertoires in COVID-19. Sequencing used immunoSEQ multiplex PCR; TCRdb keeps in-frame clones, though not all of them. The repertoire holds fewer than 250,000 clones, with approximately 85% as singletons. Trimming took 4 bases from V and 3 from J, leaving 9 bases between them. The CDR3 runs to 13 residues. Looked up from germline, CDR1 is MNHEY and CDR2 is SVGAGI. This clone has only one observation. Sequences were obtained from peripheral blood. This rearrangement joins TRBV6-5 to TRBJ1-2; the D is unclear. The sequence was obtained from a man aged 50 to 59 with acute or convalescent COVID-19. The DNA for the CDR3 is TGTGCCAGCAGTTCAGGCGTCTACTATGGCTACACCTTC. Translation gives CASSSGVYYGYTF.